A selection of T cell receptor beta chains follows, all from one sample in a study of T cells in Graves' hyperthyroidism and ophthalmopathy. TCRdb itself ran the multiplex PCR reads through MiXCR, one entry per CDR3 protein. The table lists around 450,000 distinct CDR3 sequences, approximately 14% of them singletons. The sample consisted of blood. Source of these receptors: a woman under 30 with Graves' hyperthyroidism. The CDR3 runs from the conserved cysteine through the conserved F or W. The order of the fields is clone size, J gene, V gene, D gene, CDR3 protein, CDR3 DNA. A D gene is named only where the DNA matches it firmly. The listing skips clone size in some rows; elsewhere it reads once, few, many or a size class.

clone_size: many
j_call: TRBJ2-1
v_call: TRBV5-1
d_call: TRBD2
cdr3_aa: CASSQSGATSYNEQFF
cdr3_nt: TGCGCCAGCAGCCAGAGCGGGGCGACCTCCTACAATGAGCAGTTCTTC

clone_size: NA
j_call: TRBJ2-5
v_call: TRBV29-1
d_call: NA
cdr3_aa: CSVSGGEGHQETQYF
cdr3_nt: TGCAGCGTATCGGGTGGTGAGGGGCACCAAGAGACCCAGTACTTC

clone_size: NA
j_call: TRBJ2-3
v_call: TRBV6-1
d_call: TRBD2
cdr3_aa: CASSERGGTQYF
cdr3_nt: TGTGCCAGCAGTGAACGGGGAGGGACGCAGTATTTT

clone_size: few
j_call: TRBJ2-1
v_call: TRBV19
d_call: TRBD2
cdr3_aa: CASGGSGAFNEQFF
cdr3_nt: TGTGCCAGTGGCGGGAGTGGGGCCTTCAATGAGCAGTTCTTC

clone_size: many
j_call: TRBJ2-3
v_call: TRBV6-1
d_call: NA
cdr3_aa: CASSEEVSTDTQYF
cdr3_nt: TGTGCCAGCAGTGAAGAGGTCAGCACAGATACGCAGTATTTT

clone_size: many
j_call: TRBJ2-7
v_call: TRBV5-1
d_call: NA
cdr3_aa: CASSLVSSASYEQYF
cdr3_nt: TGCGCCAGCAGCTTAGTTTCTAGCGCCTCCTACGAGCAGTACTTC

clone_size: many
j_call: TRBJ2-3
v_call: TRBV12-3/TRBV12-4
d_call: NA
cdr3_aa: CASSFSSRGTQYF
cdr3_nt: TGTGCCAGCAGTTTCAGTAGCCGGGGTACGCAGTATTTT

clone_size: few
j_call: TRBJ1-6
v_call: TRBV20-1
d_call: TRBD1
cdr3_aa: CSARGGTELNSPLHF
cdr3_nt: TGCAGTGCTAGAGGCGGGACAGAACTTAATTCACCCCTCCACTTT

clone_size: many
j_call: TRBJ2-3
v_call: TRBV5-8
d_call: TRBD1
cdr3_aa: CASSFTGVPDTQYF
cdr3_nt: TGTGCCAGCAGCTTCACAGGGGTTCCAGATACGCAGTATTTT

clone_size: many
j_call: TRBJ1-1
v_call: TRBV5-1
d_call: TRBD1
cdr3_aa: CASSLAVGQGASRSTEAFF
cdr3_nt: TGCGCCAGCAGCTTGGCGGTGGGCCAGGGGGCGAGTCGTAGCACTGAAGCTTTCTTT

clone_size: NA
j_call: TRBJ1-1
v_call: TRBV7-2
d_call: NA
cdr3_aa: CASSPNPMNTEAFF
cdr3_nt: TGTGCCAGCAGCCCCAATCCCATGAACACTGAAGCTTTCTTT

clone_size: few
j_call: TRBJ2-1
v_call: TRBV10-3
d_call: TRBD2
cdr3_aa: CAISESGTSGSLEQFF
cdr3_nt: TGTGCCATCAGTGAGTCCGGCACTAGCGGGAGTCTTGAGCAGTTCTTC

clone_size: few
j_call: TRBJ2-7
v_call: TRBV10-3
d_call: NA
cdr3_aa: CAVQSGYEQYF
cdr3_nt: TGTGCCGTGCAGTCGGGATACGAGCAGTACTTC

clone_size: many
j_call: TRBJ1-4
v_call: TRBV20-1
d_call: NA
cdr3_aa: CSAKRTGISNEKLFF
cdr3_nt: TGCAGTGCCAAACGCACAGGGATCTCTAATGAAAAACTGTTTTTT

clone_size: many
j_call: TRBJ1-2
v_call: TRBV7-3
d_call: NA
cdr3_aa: CASSSNGGYGYTF
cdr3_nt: TGTGCCAGCAGCTCCAACGGAGGATATGGCTACACCTTC

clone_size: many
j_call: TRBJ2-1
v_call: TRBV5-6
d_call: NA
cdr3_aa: CASSPPRDNYNEQFF
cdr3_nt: TGTGCCAGCAGTCCTCCGCGGGATAACTACAATGAGCAGTTCTTC

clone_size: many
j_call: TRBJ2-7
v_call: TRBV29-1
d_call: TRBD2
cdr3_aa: CSAGGPTPTYEQYF
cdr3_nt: TGCAGCGCGGGGGGGCCCACCCCCACCTACGAGCAGTACTTC

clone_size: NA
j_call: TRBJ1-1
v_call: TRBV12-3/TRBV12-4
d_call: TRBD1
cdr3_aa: CASSRDRGRFNPNTEAFF
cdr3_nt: TGTGCCAGCAGCAGGGACAGGGGCCGATTTAACCCTAACACTGAAGCTTTCTTT

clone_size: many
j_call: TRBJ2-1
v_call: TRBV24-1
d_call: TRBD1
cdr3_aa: CATSDTGQGFEQFF
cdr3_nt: TGTGCCACCAGTGACACGGGACAGGGGTTTGAGCAGTTCTTC

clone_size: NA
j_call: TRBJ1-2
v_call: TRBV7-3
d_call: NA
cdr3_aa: CASSPRSGPQYGYTF
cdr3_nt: TGTGCCAGCAGCCCCCGGTCGGGGCCGCAGTATGGCTACACCTTC

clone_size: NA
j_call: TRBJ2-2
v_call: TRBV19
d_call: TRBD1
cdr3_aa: CVSSLPGQPNTGELFF
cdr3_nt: TGTGTCAGTAGTCTGCCGGGACAGCCGAACACCGGGGAGCTGTTTTTT

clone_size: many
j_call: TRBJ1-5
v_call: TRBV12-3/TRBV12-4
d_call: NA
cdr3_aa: CASSLGAVNQPQHF
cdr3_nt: TGTGCCAGCAGTTTAGGGGCAGTCAATCAGCCCCAGCATTTT

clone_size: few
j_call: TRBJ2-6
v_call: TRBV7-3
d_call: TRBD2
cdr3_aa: CASSLKPLLAGGSGANVLTF
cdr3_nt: TGTGCCAGCAGCCTCAAACCTTTACTAGCGGGGGGCTCTGGGGCCAACGTCCTGACTTTC

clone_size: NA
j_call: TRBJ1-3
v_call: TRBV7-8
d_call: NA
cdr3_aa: CASREGEIGTIYF
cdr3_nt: TGTGCCAGCAGAGAGGGGGAGATCGGGACCATATATTTT

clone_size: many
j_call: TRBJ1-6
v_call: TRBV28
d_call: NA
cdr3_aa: CASSFLPGNNSPLHF
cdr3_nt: TGTGCCAGCAGTTTTCTTCCCGGGAATAATTCACCCCTCCACTTT

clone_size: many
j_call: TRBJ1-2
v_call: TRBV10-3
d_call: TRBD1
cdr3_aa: CAISEYPGGNYGYTF
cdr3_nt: TGTGCCATCAGTGAGTACCCAGGGGGCAACTATGGCTACACCTTC

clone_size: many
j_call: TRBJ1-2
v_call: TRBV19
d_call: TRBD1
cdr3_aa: CASKDREYYGYTF
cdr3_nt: TGTGCCAGTAAAGACAGGGAGTACTATGGCTACACCTTC

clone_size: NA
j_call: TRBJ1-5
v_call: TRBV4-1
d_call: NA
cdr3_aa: CASSQTPVPDNQPQHF
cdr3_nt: TGCGCCAGCAGCCAGACCCCGGTCCCCGACAATCAGCCCCAGCATTTT

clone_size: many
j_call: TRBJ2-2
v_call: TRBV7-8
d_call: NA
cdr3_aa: CASSLKRVIGTGELFF
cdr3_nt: TGTGCCAGCAGCTTAAAAAGGGTGATCGGAACCGGGGAGCTGTTTTTT

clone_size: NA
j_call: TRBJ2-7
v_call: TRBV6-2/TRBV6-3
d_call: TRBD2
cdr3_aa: CASSYQTSGIDEQYF
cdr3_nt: TGTGCCAGCAGTTATCAGACTAGCGGGATAGACGAGCAGTACTTC

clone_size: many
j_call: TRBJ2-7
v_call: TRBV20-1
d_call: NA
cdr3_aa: CSARRGGLPGEQYF
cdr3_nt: TGCAGTGCTCGCAGGGGCGGGCTGCCGGGAGAGCAGTACTTC

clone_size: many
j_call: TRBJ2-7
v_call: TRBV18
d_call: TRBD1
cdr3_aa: CASSPKGQGASARYEQYF
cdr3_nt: TGTGCCAGCTCACCAAAAGGGCAGGGGGCTAGTGCCCGCTACGAGCAGTACTTC

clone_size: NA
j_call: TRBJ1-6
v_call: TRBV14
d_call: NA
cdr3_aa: CASSQEVSAYSPLHF
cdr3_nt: TGTGCCAGCAGCCAAGAAGTATCGGCTTATTCACCCCTCCACTTT

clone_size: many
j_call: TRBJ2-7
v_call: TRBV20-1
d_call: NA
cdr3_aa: CSAWTEGEQYF
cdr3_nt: TGCAGTGCTTGGACAGAAGGGGAGCAGTACTTC

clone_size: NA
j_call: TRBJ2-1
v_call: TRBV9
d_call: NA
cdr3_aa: CASSGGGLSYNEQFF
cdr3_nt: TGTGCCAGCAGCGGTGGGGGGCTGTCCTACAATGAGCAGTTCTTC

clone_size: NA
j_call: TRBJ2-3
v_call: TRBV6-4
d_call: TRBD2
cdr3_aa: CASSEAGEGTDTQYF
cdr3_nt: TGTGCCAGCAGTGAAGCGGGGGAGGGCACAGATACGCAGTATTTT